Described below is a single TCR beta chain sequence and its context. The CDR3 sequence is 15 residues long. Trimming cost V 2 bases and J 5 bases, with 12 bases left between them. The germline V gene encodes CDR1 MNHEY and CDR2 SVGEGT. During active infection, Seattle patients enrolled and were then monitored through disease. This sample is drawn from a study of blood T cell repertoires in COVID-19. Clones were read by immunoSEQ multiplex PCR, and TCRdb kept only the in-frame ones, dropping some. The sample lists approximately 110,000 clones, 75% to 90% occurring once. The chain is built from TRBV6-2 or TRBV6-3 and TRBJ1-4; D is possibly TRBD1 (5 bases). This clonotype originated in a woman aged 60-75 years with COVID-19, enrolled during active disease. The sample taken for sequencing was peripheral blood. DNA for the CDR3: TGTGCCAGCAGTTACCCTCCGGGGGGAAATGAAAAACTGTTTTTT. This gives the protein CASSYPPGGNEKLFF.